The rows below give T cell receptor beta chains drawn from one sample of a study of OX40 agonist ivuxolimab in advanced cancers. Repertoires were generated with immunoSEQ multiplex PCR, while TCRdb's copy carries only in-frame clones and drops some. The sample has about 80,000 clones, over 85% seen once. The source material was CD4+ or CD8+ T cells sorted from blood, sampled in a trial of the OX40 agonist ivuxolimab. These receptors came from an adult with an advanced solid tumor such as melanoma, head and neck, liver or kidney cancer. The CDR3 runs from the conserved cysteine through the conserved F or W. A D gene is named only where the DNA matches it firmly. Expanded clones get a size class; other rows say once, few or many, or leave the size out.

j_call	d_call	clone_size	v_call	cdr3_aa	cdr3_nt
TRBJ1-2	NA	NA	TRBV6-6	CASVLDRLDGYTF	TGTGCCAGCGTACTGGATCGGCTAGATGGCTACACCTTC
TRBJ2-5	NA	NA	TRBV11-3	CASSPGGGIQETQYF	TGTGCCAGCAGCCCAGGTGGGGGGATCCAAGAGACCCAGTACTTC
TRBJ2-7	NA	NA	TRBV5-1	CASRTDSYEQYF	TGCGCCAGCAGAACCGACAGCTACGAGCAGTACTTC
TRBJ2-5	TRBD1	NA	TRBV27	CATGGPGATGAQYF	TGTGCCACAGGGGGGCCCGGAGCGACAGGGGCCCAGTACTTC
TRBJ2-2	NA	NA	TRBV14	CASSQRVRTGELFF	TGTGCCAGCAGCCAACGGGTACGGACCGGGGAGCTGTTTTTT
TRBJ2-3	NA	NA	TRBV11-2	CASSLRGHIADTQYF	TGTGCCAGCAGCCTACGGGGACATATAGCAGATACGCAGTATTTT
TRBJ2-7	TRBD2	once	TRBV6-1	CASSEGASGTEQYF	TGTGCCAGCAGTGAAGGGGCTAGCGGGACCGAGCAGTACTTC
TRBJ2-7	TRBD2	NA	TRBV7-2	CASSSILAGGGYEQYF	TGTGCCAGCAGTTCGATACTAGCGGGAGGGGGCTACGAGCAGTACTTC
TRBJ2-6	NA	once	TRBV5-1	CASSLDGPGANVLTF	TGCGCCAGCAGCTTGGACGGTCCTGGGGCCAACGTCCTGACTTTC
TRBJ2-6	NA	NA	TRBV7-8	CASSQPGTGANVLTF	TGTGCCAGCAGCCAGCCGGGGACTGGGGCCAACGTCCTGACTTTC
TRBJ1-5	TRBD1	NA	TRBV6-1	CASSRDRVNQPQHF	TGTGCCAGCAGCAGGGACAGAGTCAATCAGCCCCAGCATTTT
TRBJ2-1	TRBD2	NA	TRBV9	CASSFLPSGRGRRYEQFF	TGTGCCAGCAGCTTTCTCCCCAGCGGGAGAGGAAGAAGGTATGAGCAGTTCTTC
TRBJ1-1	NA	NA	TRBV21-1	CASSKGIEMRQNTEAFF	TGTGCCAGCAGCAAAGGAATCGAGATGCGTCAGAACACTGAAGCTTTCTTT
TRBJ1-1	NA	few	TRBV5-4	CASRKTRDAEAFF	TGTGCCAGCAGAAAAACAAGGGACGCTGAAGCTTTCTTT
TRBJ1-4	TRBD1	NA	TRBV6-1	CASSGQGAGDEKLFF	TGTGCCAGCAGTGGCCAGGGGGCGGGTGATGAAAAACTGTTTTTT
TRBJ2-3	TRBD2	NA	TRBV2	CASSTAPGTKMTDTQYF	TGTGCCAGCAGTACAGCACCCGGGACTAAAATGACAGATACGCAGTATTTT
TRBJ1-2	TRBD1	NA	TRBV23-1	CASTSTGGGDGYTF	TGCGCCAGCACGTCGACAGGGGGCGGTGATGGCTACACCTTC
TRBJ1-3	NA	NA	TRBV30	CAWSPPGLGGNTIYF	TGTGCCTGGAGCCCACCTGGGCTGGGGGGAAACACCATATATTTT
TRBJ2-1	NA	once	TRBV15	CATSRGGRANEQFF	TGTGCCACCAGCAGGGGGGGCAGGGCGAATGAGCAGTTCTTC
TRBJ2-5	NA	NA	TRBV14	CASSQLGRGETQYF	TGTGCCAGCAGCCAACTAGGGCGCGGAGAGACCCAGTACTTC
TRBJ2-1	NA	NA	TRBV7-2	CASSLVGTSYNEQFF	TGTGCCAGCAGCTTAGTTGGGACATCCTACAATGAGCAGTTCTTC
TRBJ2-3	NA	NA	TRBV5-1	CASTPGQNTDTQYF	TGCGCCAGCACCCCGGGACAAAACACAGATACGCAGTATTTT
TRBJ2-6	NA	NA	TRBV19	CASSRGSSGANVLTF	TGTGCCAGTAGTCGAGGGTCTTCTGGGGCCAACGTCCTGACTTTC
TRBJ2-7	TRBD1	NA	TRBV2	CASRERQGTSYEQYF	TGTGCCAGCAGGGAAAGACAGGGAACCTCCTACGAGCAGTACTTC
TRBJ2-4	TRBD1	NA	TRBV5-1	CASKTTGSQNIQYF	TGCGCCAGCAAAACGACAGGGTCCCAAAACATTCAGTACTTC
TRBJ2-3	TRBD1	NA	TRBV7-9	CASRTYRDRVTDTQYF	TGTGCCAGCAGAACGTACCGGGACAGGGTCACAGATACGCAGTATTTT
TRBJ1-5	NA	NA	TRBV13	CASSAGGRNSNQPQHF	TGTGCCAGCAGCGCAGGCGGCCGGAATAGCAATCAGCCCCAGCATTTT
TRBJ1-5	NA	NA	TRBV28	CASSLGLGRPGNQPQHF	TGTGCCAGCAGTTTAGGTTTAGGGCGTCCCGGCAATCAGCCCCAGCATTTT
TRBJ2-3	TRBD2	NA	TRBV5-1	CASSFSGGSADTQYF	TGCGCCAGCAGCTTTTCTGGCGGGAGTGCCGATACGCAGTATTTT
TRBJ2-3	NA	NA	TRBV6-1	CASSEIGGTYTDTQYF	TGTGCCAGCAGTGAAATAGGCGGGACTTACACAGATACGCAGTATTTT
TRBJ1-2	TRBD1	NA	TRBV28	CASSPPDRFYGYTF	TGTGCCAGCAGTCCGCCGGACAGGTTCTATGGCTACACCTTC
TRBJ2-6	NA	NA	TRBV7-3	CASSLSQGGPPGANVLTF	TGTGCCAGCAGCTTAAGTCAGGGCGGGCCTCCTGGGGCCAACGTCCTGACTTTC
TRBJ2-7	NA	NA	TRBV7-8	CASSPPGLGYEQYF	TGTGCCAGCAGCCCGCCCGGGTTGGGCTACGAGCAGTACTTC
TRBJ2-4	NA	NA	TRBV6-6	CASRDPKNIQYF	TGTGCCTCCCGGGACCCCAAAAACATTCAGTACTTC
TRBJ2-4	TRBD1	NA	TRBV19	CASSLRGTVAKNIQYF	TGTGCCAGTAGCCTCCGAGGGACAGTAGCCAAAAACATTCAGTACTTC
TRBJ1-1	NA	NA	TRBV20-1	CRGGANTEAFF	TGCAGGGGGGGGGCGAACACTGAAGCTTTCTTT
TRBJ2-3	NA	NA	TRBV7-3	CASSSGYTNTDTQYF	TGTGCCAGCAGCTCGGGATACACCAACACAGATACGCAGTATTTT
TRBJ1-1	NA	NA	TRBV7-9	CASSLVSVEAFF	TGTGCCAGCAGCTTAGTTTCAGTTGAAGCTTTCTTT
TRBJ2-7	NA	NA	TRBV15	CATSRQRSYEQYF	TGTGCCACCAGCCGGCAACGGTCCTACGAGCAGTACTTC
TRBJ2-7	NA	NA	TRBV6-5	CASSPPGSYEQYF	TGTGCCAGCAGTCCCCCAGGCTCCTACGAGCAGTACTTC
TRBJ2-7	TRBD2	few	TRBV13	CASSSIRGLADSYEQYF	TGTGCCAGCAGCTCTATACGAGGACTAGCGGACTCCTACGAGCAGTACTTC
TRBJ2-1	NA	NA	TRBV7-2	CASSSGAGSFF	TGTGCCAGCAGCTCCGGGGCAGGGTCGTTCTTC
TRBJ1-6	NA	NA	TRBV30	CAWSGPGSYNSPLHF	TGTGCCTGGAGTGGACCGGGGTCCTATAATTCACCCCTCCACTTT
TRBJ2-1	NA	NA	TRBV19	CASSVGRINEQFF	TGTGCCAGTAGTGTCGGCAGGATCAATGAGCAGTTCTTC
TRBJ1-1	NA	NA	TRBV14	CASSLGLTEAFF	TGTGCCAGCAGTCTAGGCCTAACTGAAGCTTTCTTT
TRBJ2-3	NA	NA	TRBV5-1	CASSLVGLTSTDTQYF	TGCGCCAGCAGCTTGGTGGGACTTACTAGCACAGATACGCAGTATTTT
TRBJ1-1	NA	NA	TRBV7-9	CASKDVMNTEAFF	TGTGCCAGCAAGGACGTCATGAACACTGAAGCTTTCTTT
TRBJ2-7	NA	NA	TRBV30	CAWGVEFLPPYEQYF	TGTGCCTGGGGGGTGGAGTTCCTCCCGCCCTACGAGCAGTACTTC
TRBJ2-2	TRBD1	NA	TRBV7-3	CASSLRQGALSGAGELFF	TGTGCCAGCAGCCTAAGGCAGGGGGCTTTGTCTGGTGCCGGGGAGCTGTTTTTT
TRBJ2-5	NA	NA	TRBV2	CASSNPGQETQYF	TGTGCCAGCTCAAACCCCGGACAAGAGACCCAGTACTTC
TRBJ2-3	NA	NA	TRBV19	CASRRAGLSTDTQYF	TGTGCCAGTAGAAGAGCGGGCCTTAGCACAGATACGCAGTATTTT
TRBJ1-1	TRBD1	NA	TRBV6-1	CATTRTGVLNTEAFF	TGTGCCACCACCCGGACAGGGGTCCTGAACACTGAAGCTTTCTTT